Below are 14 T cell receptor beta chains sequenced from a single sample in a study of breast tumors, draining lymph nodes, adjacent tissues. TCRdb processed the multiplex PCR reads anew with MiXCR; each CDR3 protein has one entry. The table lists 100,000 or so distinct CDR3 sequences, around 20% of them singletons. Axillary draining lymph nodes of breast cancer patients supplied the node samples. The sequenced sample consisted of axillary lymph node tissue. The receptor source for this set is a female donor with breast cancer. Some clones in this sample may be carry-over from other donors' samples.

The table lists this clonotype with a few counts. The chain is built from TRBV27 and TRBJ1-2, with a possible D match to TRBD1 (6 bases). This CDR3 region has 16 residues. Germline V CDR1 and CDR2: MNHEY, SMNVEV (reference sequence). V shed 3 bases and J shed 6 bases, with 20 bases lying between them. The DNA of the CDR3 is TGTGCCAGCAGTTTTATTGGGGGAGGGGGGTTGAATGGCTACACCTTC. Residues: CASSFIGGGGLNGYTF.

The table lists this clonotype with many counts. The rearrangement uses TRBV7-9 and TRBJ2-2; D call uncertain. There are 11 residues in the CDR3. The V and J ends lost 5 bases and 6 bases respectively, with 4 bases between them. The V gene's germline CDR1 is SEHNR and CDR2 FQNEAQ (reference sequence). The CDR3 protein is CASSPPGELFF. Here the CDR3 DNA reads TGTGCCAGCAGCCCCCCCGGGGAGCTGTTTTTT.

At least ten counts were recorded for this clonotype. This chain connects TRBV7-2 to TRBJ2-3; the D is unclear. V lost 1 base and J 4 bases, leaving 18 bases between the germline ends. The germline gives CDR1 SGHTA, CDR2 FQGNSA. The CDR3 runs to 17 residues. The CDR3 DNA follows: TGTGCCAGCAGCTTAGTGATCGGGTCAGTGGTTCCAGATACGCAGTATTTT. Residues: CASSLVIGSVVPDTQYF.

The chain joins TRBV7-2 to TRBJ1-1; TRBD1 is a possible D gene (6 bases). Between the trimmed V and J ends, which lost 6 bases and 6 bases, there was a span of 8 bases. Germline V gene lookup returns CDR1 SGHTA and CDR2 FQGNSA. CDR3 length: 11 residues. The CDR3 DNA is TGTGCCAGCAGAGGGGGTGCTGAAGCTTTCTTT. Amino acids: CASRGGAEAFF.

This clonotype was detected many times. The chain couples TRBV29-1 to TRBJ2-7, with 7 nucleotides matching TRBD2. The CDR3 length is 12 residues. The V gene end was trimmed by 4 bases and the J gene end by 7 bases; junction bases not matched to a gene: 7. Germline V gene sequence: CDR1 SQVTM, CDR2 ANQGSEA. CDR3 coding DNA: TGCAGCGTTGGACTCTGGGGGGGGGAGCAGTACTTC. Protein sequence: CSVGLWGGEQYF.

To note about this clonotype: This may stem from a read error, because a much larger clone lies one nucleotide away. The V call is TRBV3-1, the J call TRBJ1-6; D unclear. The CDR3 has 14 amino acids. Germline CDR1 reads LGHDT; CDR2 reads YNNKEL (reference sequence). In DNA, the CDR3 is TGTGCCGGCAGCCAAGCACAGCAAAATTCACCCCTCCACTTT. Translating it yields CAGSQAQQNSPLHF.

This clonotype was detected only a few times. J is TRBJ2-3 and V is TRBV9; TRBD1 matches 11 bases. Unmatched junction bases numbered 7, after V lost 4 bases and J lost 3 bases. The germline V gene has CDR1 SGDLS and CDR2 YYNGEE. The CDR3 spans 16 residues. CDR3 region: CASSSRRDRGTDTQYF. The CDR3 DNA reads TGTGCCAGCAGCTCCCGAAGGGACAGGGGGACAGATACGCAGTATTTT.

This clonotype came up many times. This chain uses TRBV6-4 with TRBJ2-1; tentative D call: TRBD2 (6 bases). V shed 4 bases and J shed 4 bases, with 11 bases lying between them. The CDR3 has 14 residues. CDR1 MRHNA and CDR2 SNTAGT come from the germline V gene. CDR3 coding DNA: TGTGCCAGCAGTGTGTCTAGCGCATACAATGAGCAGTTCTTC. Translating it yields CASSVSSAYNEQFF.

This clonotype has at least ten counts. V and J are TRBV5-1 and TRBJ2-1, with D possibly matching TRBD1 (7 bases). Germline CDR1 and CDR2: SGHRS and YFSETQ. The CDR3 is 16 residues long. V gave up 3 bases and J gave up 4 bases, with 17 bases separating them. This CDR3 is CASSWEGGGSYNEQFF. In DNA form, the CDR3 reads TGCGCCAGCAGCTGGGAAGGAGGGGGCTCATACAATGAGCAGTTCTTC.

This clonotype was recorded many times. This sequence joins TRBV7-9 and TRBJ2-5; the D gene could be TRBD1 or TRBD2 (5 bases each). The CDR3 has 14 amino acids. V shed 1 base and J shed 2 bases, with 8 bases lying between them. CDR1 and CDR2 (germline): SEHNR, FQNEAQ (reference sequence). The CDR3 sequence is CASSLGGGQETQYF. CDR3 DNA sequence: TGTGCCAGCAGCTTAGGGGGCGGGCAAGAGACCCAGTACTTC.

This clonotype showed up many times. The rearrangement links TRBV6-1 to TRBJ2-3; 7 bases match TRBD2. The germline CDR1 and CDR2 sequences are MNHNS and SASEGT. The V segment lost 6 bases and the J segment 4 bases; nucleotides outside the gene matches: 16. The length of the CDR3 is 17 residues. CDR3 nucleotide sequence: TGTGCCAGCAGCCCTCGGGGAGGGGCGCGGGGGTCAGATACGCAGTATTTT. Amino acid sequence: CASSPRGGARGSDTQYF.

Notes on this clonotype: It may be a read error: a sequence one base away is much more abundant. The V call is TRBV6-1, the J call TRBJ2-1; D gene unclear. The germline CDR1 and CDR2 sequences are MNHNS and SASEGT. This CDR3 has 12 residues. The CDR3 region is CASSEAYNERFF. In DNA form, the CDR3 reads TGTGCCAGCAGTGAGGCTTACAATGAGCGGTTCTTC.

The rearrangement uses TRBV10-3 and TRBJ2-1; D perhaps matches TRBD2 (5 bases). Looked up from germline, CDR1 is ENHRY and CDR2 is SYGVKD. This CDR3 region has 12 residues. V shed 2 bases and J shed 6 bases, with 5 bases lying between them. DNA for the CDR3: TGTGCCATCAGTGAGCGGGGCAATGAGCAGTTCTTC. It encodes CAISERGNEQFF.

Note on this clonotype: This could be a read error, since a much larger clone is one nucleotide away. J is TRBJ2-1 and V is TRBV28; 7 bases fit TRBD2. The CDR3 consists of 15 residues. CDR1 is MDHEN, CDR2 SYDVKM, per germline. The CDR3 DNA sequence: TGTGCCAGCAGTTTTGCGACTAGCTCCTGCAATGAGCAGTTCTTC. As protein: CASSFATSSCNEQFF.